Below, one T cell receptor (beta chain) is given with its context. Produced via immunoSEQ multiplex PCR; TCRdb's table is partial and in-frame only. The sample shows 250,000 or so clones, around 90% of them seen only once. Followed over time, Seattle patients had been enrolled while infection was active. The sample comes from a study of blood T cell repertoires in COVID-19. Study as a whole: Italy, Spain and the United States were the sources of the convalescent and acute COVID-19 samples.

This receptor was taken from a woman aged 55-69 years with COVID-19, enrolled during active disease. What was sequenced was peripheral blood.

CDR3: CAILPSGALATQYF. CDR3 sequence (DNA): TGTGCCATCCTACCCAGCGGGGCGCTCGCTACGCAGTATTTT. The chain is built from TRBV10-3 and TRBJ2-3; 7 nucleotides agree with TRBD2. V lost 8 bases, J lost 8 bases, and 13 bases stayed unmatched. This CDR3 is 14 amino acids long. Germline lookup yields CDR1 ENHRY and CDR2 SYGVKD.